In its sample, the clone carrying this T cell receptor beta chain was seen a few times. Its antigen is currently unknown. 60 Vbeta and 13 Jbeta primers were used in PCR. The protocol was immunoSEQ multiplex PCR, while the TCRdb copy is restricted to in-frame clones and leaves out a portion. The sample carries about 110,000 clones, 15% recorded once. The data originate from a study of cytomegalovirus exposure and HLA in healthy donors. General observations from the study: Some TCR beta chains (164 of them) were listed as cytomegalovirus-associated. Solely CMV serostatus was available to characterize immune exposure.

This CDR3 region has 12 residues. Looked up from germline, CDR1 is SNHLY and CDR2 is FYNNEI. The V gene lost 8 bases and the J gene lost 3 bases, with 8 bases spanning the gap. The chain joins TRBV2 to TRBJ1-3; D unclear. The specimen was PBMCs. This receptor was obtained from a woman younger than 30 in good health and CMV-seronegative. CDR3 coding DNA: TGTGCCAGCGGGTCGGGTGGAAACACCATATATTTT. Translated: CASGSGGNTIYF. The variable domain in full, with the rest retrieved from reference TRBV2 and TRBJ1-3, is EPEVTQTPSHQVTQMGQEVILRCVPISNHLYFYWYRQILGQKVEFLVSFYNNEISEKSEIFDDQFSVERPDGSNFTLKIRSTKLEDSAMYFCASGSGGNTIYFGEGSWLTVV.